The sequence of this T cell receptor beta chain was determined in a study of blood T cell repertoires in COVID-19. Study context: The analysed material was cDNA or gDNA that came from T cells, B-cell-depleted T cells, or PBMCs.

The germline V gene encodes CDR1 MNHEY and CDR2 SVGEGT. Trimming cost V 5 bases and J 5 bases, with 9 bases left between them. The CDR3 is 12 amino acids. Some clones are missing from TCRdb's copy, which holds only in-frame ones; the method was immunoSEQ multiplex PCR. The data contain a few hundred thousand clones, 70% to 90% of them seen just once; the ten biggest clones take up roughly 12%. The V gene is TRBV6-2 or TRBV6-3, the J gene TRBJ2-5; a possible D gene is TRBD2 (5 bases). What was sequenced was peripheral blood. The receptor's source is a woman aged 18-30 years who had recovered from COVID-19. Here the CDR3 DNA reads TGTGCCAGCAGTCCACTAGGGGAGACCCAGTACTTC. It yields the protein CASSPLGETQYF.